The 29 T cell receptor beta chains below all came from one sample that was sequenced in a study of T cells in narcolepsy. Generated by immunoSEQ multiplex PCR, the TCRdb table keeps only in-frame clones and is missing some. This table holds around 26,000 clones, almost 85% found once. Sequencing was carried out using CD45RA- memory CD4+ T cells from PBMCs. Every receptor here comes from a human donor with narcolepsy.

This clone was found a few times. V is TRBV7-2 and J is TRBJ1-5; D uncertain. With 4 bases removed from V and 7 bases from J, the gap between germline ends came to 11 bases. Germline CDR1 and CDR2: SGHTA and FQGNSA. The CDR3 covers 13 residues. The DNA for the CDR3 is TGTGCCAGCAGCTCAGGACCCCGACAGCCCCAGCATTTT. Protein: CASSSGPRQPQHF.

Notes on this clone: One end of the junction is discordant with germline, which a read error may explain. V is TRBV14 and J is TRBJ2-7, with 11 bases matching TRBD1. The CDR3 is made up of 16 amino acids. Germline V gene lookup returns CDR1 SGHDN and CDR2 FVKESK. The CDR3 DNA is TGTCCCAGCAGCCGAAAACCGGGACAGGGGGGGTACGAGCAGTACTTC. It yields the protein CPSSRKPGQGGYEQYF.

The rearrangement links TRBV4-3 to TRBJ2-1; no definite D call. Per the germline V gene, CDR1 is LGHNA and CDR2 is YSLEER. The CDR3 is made up of 14 amino acids. Trimming took 0 bases from V and 8 from J, leaving 11 bases between them. The CDR3: CASSQDFAPDEQFF. CDR3 bases: TGCGCCAGCAGCCAAGATTTTGCACCCGATGAGCAGTTCTTC.

The chain is built from TRBV5-4 and TRBJ1-1; perhaps TRBD1 as D (5 bases). CDR3 size: 14 residues. The V end lost 0 bases, the J end lost 8 bases, and 14 bases lay between the germline ends. Germline values: CDR1 SGHNT, CDR2 YYREEE (reference sequence). CDR3 loop: CASSLDVFGGEAFF. DNA of the CDR3: TGTGCCAGCAGCTTGGACGTCTTTGGGGGGGAAGCTTTCTTT.

The chain recombines TRBV19 with TRBJ2-4; TRBD2 agrees at 9 bases. Germline loops: CDR1 LNHDA, CDR2 SQIVND (reference sequence). The CDR3 runs 17 residues. After removal of 5 bases from V and 6 bases from J, the junction contained 14 bases not matched to a gene. The CDR3 region has the DNA TGTGCCAGTAGTCCCGACCTGGGAGCGGGAGGTGGAAACATTCAGTACTTC. Translation gives CASSPDLGAGGGNIQYF.

The chain has TRBV5-6 and TRBJ2-2; D not resolved. V was clipped by 2 bases and J by 9 bases, with 8 bases between them. CDR3 length: 12 residues. The germline V gene encodes CDR1 SGHDT and CDR2 YYEEEE. The CDR3 bases are TGTGCCAGCAGCTTAGTCGGGCGGGAGCTGTTTTTT. Translation: CASSLVGRELFF.

This chain links TRBV29-1 with TRBJ1-5, with D unresolved. The V end lost 7 bases, the J end lost 2 bases, and 15 bases lay between the germline ends. CDR3 length: 14 residues. Per the germline V gene, CDR1 is SQVTM and CDR2 is ANQGSEA. CDR3 sequence: CSAATGMGNQPQHF. CDR3 nucleotide sequence: TGCAGCGCCGCGACGGGGATGGGCAATCAGCCCCAGCATTTT.

The chain is built from TRBV28 and TRBJ1-5, with no clear D. V was trimmed by 7 bases and J by 1 base, leaving 5 bases between them. Germline V gene lookup returns CDR1 MDHEN and CDR2 SYDVKM. This CDR3 has 12 residues. CDR3 sequence: CASNGSNQPQHF. The CDR3 DNA is TGTGCCAGCAATGGGAGCAATCAGCCCCAGCATTTT.

The chain links TRBV7-9 to TRBJ2-5; 8 positions match TRBD2. The CDR3 consists of 17 residues. CDR1 is SEHNR, CDR2 FQNEAQ, per germline (reference sequence). The V segment lost 5 bases and the J segment 6 bases; nucleotides outside the gene matches: 17. The CDR3 region is CASSRAASGSLKKTQYF. The CDR3 DNA follows: TGTGCCAGCAGCCGCGCCGCGAGCGGGAGTCTAAAGAAGACCCAGTACTTC.

V usage is TRBV27 and J usage is TRBJ2-1; TRBD2 agrees at 11 bases. CDR1 is MNHEY and CDR2 is SMNVEV in the germline V gene (reference sequence). The CDR3 totals 16 residues. The V and J ends lost 5 bases and 8 bases, in that order; junction bases with no gene match: 11. DNA for the CDR3: TGTGCCAGCAGTACAAGGGAACTAGCGGGAGTCGATGAGCAGTTCTTC. Encoded protein: CASSTRELAGVDEQFF.

The J gene is TRBJ2-7, the V gene TRBV5-1, with 8 positions matching TRBD2. With V trimmed by 3 bases and J by 4 bases, 9 bases remained unmatched. The CDR3 has 15 residues. Germline-derived CDR1 and CDR2 are SGHRS and YFSETQ. CDR3 residues: CASSWGAGAGYEQYF. As DNA, the CDR3 is TGCGCCAGCAGCTGGGGAGCGGGAGCCGGGTACGAGCAGTACTTC.

This clone has more than one count but fewer than ten. The chain joins TRBV2 to TRBJ1-4; a weak D match, TRBD1 (6 bases). Germline V gene data show CDR1 as SNHLY and CDR2 as FYNNEI. The V gene lost 6 bases and the J gene lost 5 bases, with 16 bases spanning the gap. This CDR3 contains 15 residues. The CDR3 loop is CASRRDQGTNEKLFF. DNA of the CDR3: TGTGCCAGCAGACGTGATCAGGGGACGAATGAAAAACTGTTTTTT.

V is TRBV7-3 and J is TRBJ2-4; D unresolved. CDR3 length: 16 amino acids. Germline lookup yields CDR1 SGHTA and CDR2 FQGTGA. The ends were cut back, 4 bases at V and 1 base at J, with 14 bases in the middle. The CDR3 here is CASSSRVEMAKNIQYF. The CDR3 coding sequence is TGTGCCAGCAGCTCCCGGGTGGAGATGGCCAAAAACATTCAGTACTTC. The full variable domain, completed using reference TRBV7-3 and TRBJ2-4, is GAGVSQTPSNKVTEKGKYVELRCDPISGHTALYWYRQSLGQGPEFLIYFQGTGAADDSGLPNDRFFAVRPEGSVSTLKIQRTERGDSAVYLCASSSRVEMAKNIQYFGAGTRLSVL.

The V gene is TRBV11-2, the J gene TRBJ2-2; D is undetermined. Germline V gene lookup returns CDR1 SGHAT and CDR2 FQNNGV. The CDR3 sequence is 13 residues long. V was trimmed by 2 bases and J by 6 bases, leaving 7 bases between them. The CDR3 nucleotides read TGTGCCAGCAGCTTAATCCCGTCCGGGGAGCTGTTTTTT. Protein product: CASSLIPSGELFF.

The CDR3 here is CASRRGQGWDETQYF. CDR3 in DNA: TGTGCCAGCAGACGCGGACAGGGATGGGATGAGACCCAGTACTTC. J is TRBJ2-5 and V is TRBV6-5; 8 bases fit TRBD1. V gave up 6 bases and J gave up 5 bases; unmatched junction bases: 11. Germline lookup yields CDR1 MNHEY and CDR2 SVGAGI. The length of the CDR3 is 15 residues.

Turning to this clone: This specimen includes other DNA sequences encoding the same CDR3. This chain connects TRBV5-4 to TRBJ2-3; D perhaps matches TRBD2 (5 bases). Deletions cut 5 bases from V and 1 base from J, with 5 bases between. Per germline, CDR1 SGHNT and CDR2 YYREEE (reference sequence). The CDR3 is 12 amino acids. In DNA form, the CDR3 reads TGTGCCAGCAGGGAGGGCACAGATACGCAGTATTTT. This encodes CASREGTDTQYF. Variable domain in full (rest from reference TRBV5-4 and TRBJ2-3): ETGVTQSPTHLIKTRGQQVTLRCSSQSGHNTVSWYQQALGQGPQFIFQYYREEENGRGNFPPRFSGLQFPNYSSELNVNALELDDSALYLCASREGTDTQYFGPGTRLTVL.

The chain joins TRBV6-4 to TRBJ2-7, with D unresolved. The CDR3 is made up of 16 amino acids. Trimming removed 4 bases from V and 1 base from J, with 17 bases in between. Germline assignment: CDR1 MRHNA and CDR2 SNTAGT. CDR3 in amino acids: CASSATLLIGSYEQYF. CDR3 DNA sequence: TGTGCCAGCAGTGCCACGCTTCTAATTGGTTCCTACGAGCAGTACTTC.

V and J are TRBV19 and TRBJ2-7; TRBD2 matches at 10 bases. Germline CDR1 is LNHDA and CDR2 is SQIVND (reference sequence). The CDR3 covers 13 residues. CDR3 sequence (DNA): TGTGCGGTCCGGGCTAGCGGGAGTATCGAGCAGTACTTC. The encoded protein is CAVRASGSIEQYF.

The rearrangement links TRBV27 to TRBJ1-1; D is unclear. CDR1 is MNHEY and CDR2 is SMNVEV in the germline V gene (reference sequence). The CDR3 has 14 amino acids. With 5 bases removed from V and 2 bases from J, the gap between germline ends came to 12 bases. This chain's CDR3 is CASSPRTLNTEAFF. CDR3 coding DNA: TGTGCCAGCAGTCCTCGGACCCTCAACACTGAAGCTTTCTTT.

The chain uses TRBV30 and TRBJ2-7; 7 bases are shared with TRBD2. Germline V CDR1 and CDR2: GTSNPN, SVGIG (reference sequence). This CDR3 is built from 15 residues. Unmatched junction bases numbered 5, after V lost 0 bases and J lost 0 bases. The CDR3 DNA sequence: TGTGCCTGGAGTGTGGGGACTACGGCCTCCTACGAGCAGTACTTC. Protein sequence: CAWSVGTTASYEQYF.

This clone is labeled medium-sized. The rearrangement links TRBV6-7 to TRBJ2-7, with unresolved D. TRBV6-7 is designated an ORF whose function remains uncertain. Trimming removed 6 bases from V and 0 bases from J, with 18 bases in between. This CDR3 contains 16 residues. CDR3 region: CASSQPGGFFSYEQYF. The DNA of the CDR3 is TGTGCCAGCAGCCAACCCGGTGGCTTCTTCTCCTACGAGCAGTACTTC.

The rearrangement joins TRBV5-5 to TRBJ2-1; D not resolved. The V end lost 0 bases, the J end lost 10 bases, and 8 bases lay between the germline ends. Germline values: CDR1 SGHKS, CDR2 YYEKEE (reference sequence). The CDR3 covers 12 residues. CDR3 loop: CASSLGTAEQFF. The CDR3 DNA sequence: TGTGCCAGCAGCTTGGGTACGGCGGAGCAGTTCTTC.

The V call is TRBV6-5, the J call TRBJ2-2; D gene uncertain. This CDR3 region has 12 residues. Germline V lookup: CDR1 MNHEY, CDR2 SVGAGI. Between the trimmed V and J ends, which lost 0 bases and 7 bases, there was a span of 3 bases. The CDR3 is CASSYSGGELFF. The CDR3 DNA reads as TGTGCCAGCAGTTACTCTGGCGGGGAGCTGTTTTTT.

This rearrangement joins TRBV29-1 to TRBJ1-1, with a tentative D call TRBD1 (5 bases). The CDR3 extends over 11 amino acids. With 7 bases removed from V and 3 bases from J, the gap between germline ends came to 9 bases. Germline V gives CDR1 SQVTM, CDR2 ANQGSEA. The CDR3 reads CSARRDTEAFF. CDR3 sequence (DNA): TGCAGCGCCCGCAGGGACACTGAAGCTTTCTTT.

This chain links TRBV9 with TRBJ2-1, with D possibly being TRBD1 (5 bases). Trimming removed 4 bases at V and 7 bases at J, with 12 bases between. Germline CDR1 and CDR2: SGDLS and YYNGEE. CDR3 length equals 13 residues. For the CDR3, the DNA is TGTGCCAGCAGCATGCCCCCAGGGAATGAGCAGTTCTTC. It is translated as CASSMPPGNEQFF.

The rearrangement uses TRBV28 and TRBJ2-7, with 7 bases that match TRBD1. This CDR3 contains 16 residues. Germline loops: CDR1 MDHEN, CDR2 SYDVKM. V lost 6 bases, J lost 1 base, and 12 bases stayed unmatched. The CDR3 protein is CASRRARGPESYEQYF. The CDR3 DNA follows: TGTGCCAGCAGGAGAGCTAGGGGGCCGGAATCCTACGAGCAGTACTTC. The whole variable domain, filled in from reference TRBV28 and TRBJ2-7, reads DVKVTQSSRYLVKRTGEKVFLECVQDMDHENMFWYRQDPGLGLRLIYFSYDVKMKEKGDIPEGYSVSREKKERFSLILESASTNQTSMYLCASRRARGPESYEQYFGPGTRLTVT.

This chain links TRBV5-4 with TRBJ2-1; TRBD2 matches 11 bases. The V segment lost 1 base and the J segment 5 bases; nucleotides outside the gene matches: 11. This CDR3 contains 18 residues. In germline, CDR1 is SGHNT, CDR2 YYREEE (reference sequence). The CDR3 DNA reads TGTGCCAGCAGCTTGCCCAGGGGAGGGACTAGCGGTAACAATGAGCAGTTCTTC. It translates to CASSLPRGGTSGNNEQFF.

V gene TRBV6-1 combines with J gene TRBJ1-5; tentative D call: TRBD1 (5 bases). With 6 bases removed from V and 0 bases from J, the gap between germline ends came to 12 bases. The CDR3 is 15 residues long. Germline V CDR1 and CDR2: MNHNS, SASEGT. CDR3 nucleotides: TGTGCCAGCAGGGAGGCAGGGTATAGCAATCAGCCCCAGCATTTT. Translation gives CASREAGYSNQPQHF.

J is TRBJ2-4 and V is TRBV6-1; D tentatively reads TRBD1 or TRBD2 (5 bases each). The V gene lost 9 bases and the J gene lost 10 bases, with 16 bases spanning the gap. The CDR3 is 12 residues long. Germline-derived CDR1 and CDR2 are MNHNS and SASEGT. For the CDR3, the DNA is TGTGCCAGTTGGGACCGGTCGGGGATTCAGTACTTC. This gives the protein CASWDRSGIQYF.